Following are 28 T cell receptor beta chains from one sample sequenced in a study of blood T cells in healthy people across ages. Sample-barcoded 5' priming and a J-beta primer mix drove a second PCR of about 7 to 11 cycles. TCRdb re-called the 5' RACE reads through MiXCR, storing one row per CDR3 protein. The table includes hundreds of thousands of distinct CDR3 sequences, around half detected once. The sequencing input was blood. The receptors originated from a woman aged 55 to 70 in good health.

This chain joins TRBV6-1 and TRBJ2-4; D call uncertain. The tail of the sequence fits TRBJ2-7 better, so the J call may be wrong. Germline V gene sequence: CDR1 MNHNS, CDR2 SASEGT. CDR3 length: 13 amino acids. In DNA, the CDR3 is TGTGCCAGCAGTGAACATATGGTTCACGAGCAGTACTTC. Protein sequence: CASSEHMVHEQYF.

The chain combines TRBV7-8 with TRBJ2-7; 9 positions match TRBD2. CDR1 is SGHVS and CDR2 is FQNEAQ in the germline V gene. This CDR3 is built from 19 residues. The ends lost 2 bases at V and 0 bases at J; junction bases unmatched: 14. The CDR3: CASSLFPNLLAGSSYEQYF. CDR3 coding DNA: TGTGCCAGCAGCTTATTTCCTAATTTACTAGCGGGTAGCTCCTACGAGCAGTACTTC.

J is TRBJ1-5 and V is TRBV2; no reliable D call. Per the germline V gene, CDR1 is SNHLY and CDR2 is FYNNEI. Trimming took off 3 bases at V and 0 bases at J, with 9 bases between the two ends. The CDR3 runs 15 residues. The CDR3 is CASSEPDYSNQPQHF. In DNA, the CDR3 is TGTGCCAGCAGTGAGCCGGATTATAGCAATCAGCCCCAGCATTTT.

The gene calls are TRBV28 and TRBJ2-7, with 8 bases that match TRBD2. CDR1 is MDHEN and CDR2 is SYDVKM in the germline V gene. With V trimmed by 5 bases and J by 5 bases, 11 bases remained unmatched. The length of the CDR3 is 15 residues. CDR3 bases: TGTGCCAGCAGTGCAGCGAGCGGGAGTGTTAACGAGCAGTACTTC. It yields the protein CASSAASGSVNEQYF.

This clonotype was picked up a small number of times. CDR3 protein: CASSLDLNTQYF. The CDR3 DNA sequence: TGTGCCAGCAGCTTAGATCTGAATACGCAGTATTTT. The rearrangement links TRBV11-2 to TRBJ2-3; no reliable D call. In germline, CDR1 is SGHAT, CDR2 FQNNGV. CDR3 length equals 12 residues. V lost 0 bases and J lost 7, with 5 bases in between.

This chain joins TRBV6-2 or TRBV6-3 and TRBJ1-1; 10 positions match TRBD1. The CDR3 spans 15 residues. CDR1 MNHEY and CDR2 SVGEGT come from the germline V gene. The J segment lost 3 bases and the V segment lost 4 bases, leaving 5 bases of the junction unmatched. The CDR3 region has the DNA TGTGCCAGCAGTTCCGCCGGGACAGGGGACACTGAAGCTTTCTTT. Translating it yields CASSSAGTGDTEAFF.

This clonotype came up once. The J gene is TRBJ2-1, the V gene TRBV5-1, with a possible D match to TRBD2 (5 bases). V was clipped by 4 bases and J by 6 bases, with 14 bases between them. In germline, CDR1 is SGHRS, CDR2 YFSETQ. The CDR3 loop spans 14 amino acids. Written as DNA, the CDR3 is TGCGCCAGCAGCCTCGGCGTCACTAGCAATGAGCAGTTCTTC. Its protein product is CASSLGVTSNEQFF.

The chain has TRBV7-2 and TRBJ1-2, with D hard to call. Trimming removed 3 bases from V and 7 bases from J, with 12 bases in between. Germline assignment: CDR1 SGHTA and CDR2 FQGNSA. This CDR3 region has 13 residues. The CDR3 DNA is TGTGCCAGCAGCTTGGAGAGATTCTTTGGCTACACCTTC. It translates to CASSLERFFGYTF.

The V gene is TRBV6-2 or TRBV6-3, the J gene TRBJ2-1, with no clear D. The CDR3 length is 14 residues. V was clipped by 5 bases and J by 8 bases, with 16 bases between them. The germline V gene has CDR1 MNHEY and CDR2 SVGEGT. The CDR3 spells CASSRRSGRDEQFF. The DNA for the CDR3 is TGTGCCAGCAGTCGACGCTCCGGACGGGATGAGCAGTTCTTC.

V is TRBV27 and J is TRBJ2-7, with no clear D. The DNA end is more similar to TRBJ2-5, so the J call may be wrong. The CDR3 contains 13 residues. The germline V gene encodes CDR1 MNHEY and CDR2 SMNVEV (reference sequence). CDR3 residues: CASSDWDLGTQYF. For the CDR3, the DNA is TGTGCCAGCAGTGATTGGGATCTCGGGACCCAGTACTTC.

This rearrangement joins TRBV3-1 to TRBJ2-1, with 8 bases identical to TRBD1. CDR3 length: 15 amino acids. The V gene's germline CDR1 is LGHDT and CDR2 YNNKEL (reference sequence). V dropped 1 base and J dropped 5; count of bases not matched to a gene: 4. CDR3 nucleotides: TGTGCCAGCAGCCAAGCAACAGGGGGTAACAATGAGCAGTTCTTC. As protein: CASSQATGGNNEQFF.

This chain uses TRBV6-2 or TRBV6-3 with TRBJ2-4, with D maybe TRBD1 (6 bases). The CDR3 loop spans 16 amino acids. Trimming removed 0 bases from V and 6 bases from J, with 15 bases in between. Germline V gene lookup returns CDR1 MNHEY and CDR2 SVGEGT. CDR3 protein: CASSYSKTEQGNIQYF. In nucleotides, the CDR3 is TGTGCCAGCAGTTACTCGAAAACGGAACAGGGAAACATTCAGTACTTC.

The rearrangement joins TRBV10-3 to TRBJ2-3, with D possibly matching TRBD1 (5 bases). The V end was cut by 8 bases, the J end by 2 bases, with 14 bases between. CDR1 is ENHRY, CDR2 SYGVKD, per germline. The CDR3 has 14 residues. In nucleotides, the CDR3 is TGTGCCATCCAAGGTGGGGCAGACACAGATACGCAGTATTTT. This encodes CAIQGGADTDTQYF.

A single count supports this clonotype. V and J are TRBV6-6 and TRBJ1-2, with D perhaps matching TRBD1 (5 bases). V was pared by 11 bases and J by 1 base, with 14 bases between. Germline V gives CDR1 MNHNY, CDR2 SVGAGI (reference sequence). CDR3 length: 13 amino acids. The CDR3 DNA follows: TGTGCCCTCAGGGCGGGGTTTAACTATGGCTACACCTTC. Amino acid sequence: CALRAGFNYGYTF.

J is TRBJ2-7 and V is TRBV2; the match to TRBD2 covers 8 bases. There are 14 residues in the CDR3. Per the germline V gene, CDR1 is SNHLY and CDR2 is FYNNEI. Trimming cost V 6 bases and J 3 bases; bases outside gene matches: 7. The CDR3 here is CASRVTSGVYEQYF. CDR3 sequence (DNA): TGTGCCAGCAGAGTAACTAGCGGAGTCTACGAGCAGTACTTC. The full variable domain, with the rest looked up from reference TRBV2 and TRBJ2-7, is EPEVTQTPSHQVTQMGQEVILRCVPISNHLYFYWYRQILGQKVEFLVSFYNNEISEKSEIFDDQFSVERPDGSNFTLKIRSTKLEDSAMYFCASRVTSGVYEQYFGPGTRLTVT.

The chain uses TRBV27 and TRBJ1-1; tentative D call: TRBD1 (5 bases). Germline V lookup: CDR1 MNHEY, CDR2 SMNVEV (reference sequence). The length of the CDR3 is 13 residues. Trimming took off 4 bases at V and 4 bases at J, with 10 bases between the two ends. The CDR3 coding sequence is TGTGCCAGCAGTTGGGGGTGGGGCACTGAAGCTTTCTTT. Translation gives CASSWGWGTEAFF.

CDR3 residues: CSASPGTESNSPLHF. The CDR3 DNA reads as TGCAGTGCTAGCCCGGGGACAGAATCTAATTCACCCCTCCACTTT. The chain links TRBV20-1 to TRBJ1-6; 7 nucleotides line up with TRBD1. With V trimmed by 3 bases and J by 6 bases, 8 bases remained unmatched. This CDR3 is built from 15 residues. Germline V gives CDR1 DFQATT, CDR2 SNEGSKA (reference sequence).

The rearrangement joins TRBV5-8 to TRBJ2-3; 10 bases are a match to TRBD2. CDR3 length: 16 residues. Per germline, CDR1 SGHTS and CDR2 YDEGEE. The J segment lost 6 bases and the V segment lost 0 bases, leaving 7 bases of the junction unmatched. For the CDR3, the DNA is TGTGCCAGCAGCTTGGCCGGGACTAGCGCCTCGGATACGCAGTATTTT. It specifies CASSLAGTSASDTQYF.

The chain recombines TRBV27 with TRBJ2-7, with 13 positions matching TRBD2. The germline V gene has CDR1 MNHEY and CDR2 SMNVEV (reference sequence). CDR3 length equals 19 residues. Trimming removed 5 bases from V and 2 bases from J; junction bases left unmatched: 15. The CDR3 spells CASSPYGLAGAGATYEQYF. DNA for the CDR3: TGTGCCAGCAGTCCCTATGGACTAGCGGGAGCTGGCGCTACCTACGAGCAGTACTTC.

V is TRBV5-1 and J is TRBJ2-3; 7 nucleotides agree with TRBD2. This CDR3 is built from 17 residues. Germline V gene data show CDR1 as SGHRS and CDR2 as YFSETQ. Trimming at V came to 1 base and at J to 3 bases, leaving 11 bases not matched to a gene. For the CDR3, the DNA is TGCGCCAGCAGCTTGTACGGCGGGAGCGGAGGGACAGATACGCAGTATTTT. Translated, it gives CASSLYGGSGGTDTQYF.

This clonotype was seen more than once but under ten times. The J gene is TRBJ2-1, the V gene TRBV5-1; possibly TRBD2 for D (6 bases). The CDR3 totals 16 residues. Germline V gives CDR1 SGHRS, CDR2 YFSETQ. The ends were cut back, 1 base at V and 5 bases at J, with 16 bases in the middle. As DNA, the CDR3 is TGCGCCAGCAGCTTGAGTTTGGGGGGACGGAACAATGAGCAGTTCTTC. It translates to CASSLSLGGRNNEQFF.

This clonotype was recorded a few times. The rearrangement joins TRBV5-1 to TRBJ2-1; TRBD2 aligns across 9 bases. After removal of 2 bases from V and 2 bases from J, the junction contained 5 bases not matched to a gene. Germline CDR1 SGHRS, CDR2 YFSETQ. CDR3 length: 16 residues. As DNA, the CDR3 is TGCGCCAGCAGCTTTCTCTCTAGCGGGGCCTACAATGAGCAGTTCTTC. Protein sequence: CASSFLSSGAYNEQFF.

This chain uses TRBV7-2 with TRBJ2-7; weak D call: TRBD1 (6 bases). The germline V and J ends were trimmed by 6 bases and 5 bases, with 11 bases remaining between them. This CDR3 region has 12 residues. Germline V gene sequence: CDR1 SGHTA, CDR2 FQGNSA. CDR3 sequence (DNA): TGTGCCAGCAGGAAGACAGGCGACGAGCAGTACTTC. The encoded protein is CASRKTGDEQYF.

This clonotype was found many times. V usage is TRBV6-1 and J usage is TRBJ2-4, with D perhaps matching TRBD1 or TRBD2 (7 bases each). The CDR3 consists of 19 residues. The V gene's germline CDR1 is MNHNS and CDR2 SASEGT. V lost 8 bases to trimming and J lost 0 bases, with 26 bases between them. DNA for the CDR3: TGTGCCAGCGTACCTTCGGGGGAGGGGGCCCCTCTAGCCAAAAACATTCAGTACTTC. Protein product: CASVPSGEGAPLAKNIQYF.

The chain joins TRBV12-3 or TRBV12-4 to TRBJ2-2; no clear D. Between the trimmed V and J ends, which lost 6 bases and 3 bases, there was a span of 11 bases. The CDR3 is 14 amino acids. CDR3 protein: CASRTFTYTGELFF. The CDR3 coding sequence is TGTGCCAGCAGGACCTTCACATACACCGGGGAGCTGTTTTTT.

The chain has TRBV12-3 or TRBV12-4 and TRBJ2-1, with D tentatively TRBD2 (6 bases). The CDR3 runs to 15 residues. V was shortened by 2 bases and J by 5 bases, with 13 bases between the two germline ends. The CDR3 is CASSLTPGLNNEQFF. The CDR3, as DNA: TGTGCCAGCAGTTTAACTCCGGGACTCAACAATGAGCAGTTCTTC.

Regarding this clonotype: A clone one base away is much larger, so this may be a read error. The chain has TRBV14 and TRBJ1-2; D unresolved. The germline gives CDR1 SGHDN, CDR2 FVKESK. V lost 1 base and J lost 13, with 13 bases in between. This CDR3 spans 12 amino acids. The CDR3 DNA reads TGTGCCAGCAGCCAAGGTCGGCCCACGCTCACCTTC. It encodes CASSQGRPTLTF.

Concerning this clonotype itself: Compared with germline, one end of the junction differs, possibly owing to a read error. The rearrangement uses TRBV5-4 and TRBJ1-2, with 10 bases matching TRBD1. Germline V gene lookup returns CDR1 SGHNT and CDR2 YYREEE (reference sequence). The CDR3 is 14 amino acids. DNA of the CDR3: TGTACCAGCAGCGCTGGGGGACAGGGGAATGGCTACACCTTC. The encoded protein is CTSSAGGQGNGYTF. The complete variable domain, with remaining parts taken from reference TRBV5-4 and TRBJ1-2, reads ETGVTQSPTHLIKTRGQQVTLRCSSQSGHNTVSWYQQALGQGPQFIFQYYREEENGRGNFPPRFSGLQFPNYSSELNVNALELDDSALYLCTSSAGGQGNGYTFGSGTRLTVV.